These 6 T cell receptor beta chains were sequenced from one sample in a study of T-cell memory formation after mild COVID-19. TCRdb redid the calling of the 5' RACE reads with MiXCR, one entry per CDR3 protein. The sample contains tens of thousands of distinct CDR3 sequences, roughly 25% of which appear only once. Sequencing input: PBMCs or a T cell subset sorted from them (not recorded which). The source is a man younger than 35 who had mild COVID-19 (a few samples of this study predate the infection). Cell type and time point are not known.

This sequence joins TRBV20-1 and TRBJ1-1; 8 bases align to TRBD1. Germline V gene sequence: CDR1 DFQATT, CDR2 SNEGSKA (reference sequence). This CDR3 spans 15 amino acids. V gave up 2 bases and J gave up 3 bases; unmatched junction bases: 8. CDR3 region: CSARRQGRIYTEAFF. The CDR3 DNA reads TGCAGTGCTAGAAGACAGGGGCGAATATACACTGAAGCTTTCTTT.

A note on this clonotype: With a much larger clone just one base away, this may be a read error. The V gene is TRBV4-3, the J gene TRBJ2-5; D is possibly TRBD2 (7 bases). The CDR3 runs 15 residues. The germline CDR1 and CDR2 sequences are LGHNA and YSLEER. CDR3: CASSQEWGGSETLYF. In DNA form, the CDR3 reads TGCGCCAGCAGCCAAGAATGGGGGGGCTCGGAGACCCTGTACTTC.

J is TRBJ2-5 and V is TRBV5-5; D is perhaps TRBD2 (7 bases). Deletions cut 3 bases from V and 2 bases from J, with 11 bases between. The CDR3 covers 14 residues. From germline, CDR1 is SGHKS and CDR2 YYEKEE (reference sequence). The CDR3, as DNA: TGTGCCAGCAGCTCCGGGGGGCATCAAGAGACCCAGTACTTC. Translating gives CASSSGGHQETQYF.

The genes are TRBV12-3 or TRBV12-4 and TRBJ2-2; the match to TRBD1 covers 10 bases. The CDR3 is made up of 14 amino acids. The V segment lost 5 bases and the J segment 4 bases; nucleotides outside the gene matches: 1. The CDR3 is CASSGDRGTGELFF. The CDR3, as DNA: TGTGCCAGCAGTGGGGACAGGGGCACCGGGGAGCTGTTTTTT.

The V call is TRBV7-9, the J call TRBJ1-3; D uncertain. CDR1 is SEHNR and CDR2 is FQNEAQ in the germline V gene (reference sequence). V lost 3 bases and J 2 bases, leaving 5 bases between the germline ends. The CDR3 totals 13 residues. DNA of the CDR3: TGTGCCAGCAGCTTGACGACTGGAAACACCATATATTTT. It specifies CASSLTTGNTIYF.

The chain couples TRBV7-9 to TRBJ1-1, with 9 nucleotides matching TRBD1. This CDR3 has 14 amino acids. Germline CDR1 and CDR2: SEHNR and FQNEAQ (reference sequence). J was trimmed by 6 bases and V by 6 bases; bases with no gene match: 8. The CDR3: CASRLTGGVAEAFF. CDR3 nucleotide sequence: TGTGCCAGCAGACTCACAGGGGGCGTAGCTGAAGCTTTCTTT.